One sample yielded the 21 T cell receptor beta chains listed below, sequenced in a study of blood T cell repertoires in COVID-19. The assay was immunoSEQ multiplex PCR, and TCRdb's table has in-frame clones only and misses some. This sample yields about 70,000 clones, of which about 80% are seen a single time; 15% to 20% belongs to the top ten. Sequencing was done on a sample of peripheral blood. The receptors here all came from an older man who had recovered from COVID-19.

In its sample, this clone was seen a few times. The chain joins TRBV4-2 to TRBJ2-7, with a weak D call TRBD1 (5 bases). Trimming left V 0 bases short and J 1 base short, with 10 bases between. From germline, CDR1 is LGHNA and CDR2 YNFKEQ. The CDR3 is made up of 15 amino acids. The CDR3 sequence: CASSQDLQVSYEQYF. CDR3 DNA sequence: TGTGCCAGCAGCCAAGATTTACAGGTTTCCTACGAGCAGTACTTC.

The V gene is TRBV10-3, the J gene TRBJ2-4; TRBD1 might be the D (6 bases). The germline CDR1 and CDR2 sequences are ENHRY and SYGVKD. The ends were cut back, 2 bases at V and 1 base at J, with 9 bases in the middle. The CDR3 extends over 15 amino acids. CDR3 bases: TGTGCCATCAGTGAGGGACAGCTCGCCAAAAACATTCAGTACTTC. Residues: CAISEGQLAKNIQYF.

The rearrangement uses TRBV15 and TRBJ1-5, with D unclear. V gave up 0 bases and J gave up 0 bases, with 6 bases separating them. The CDR3 is made up of 15 amino acids. Looked up from germline, CDR1 is LNHNV and CDR2 is YYDKDF (reference sequence). In DNA form, the CDR3 reads TGTGCCACCAGCAGAGAGGCAGATAGCAATCAGCCCCAGCATTTT. Encoded protein: CATSREADSNQPQHF.

V and J are TRBV7-9 and TRBJ2-3; D perhaps matches TRBD1 (5 bases). The germline V gene has CDR1 SEHNR and CDR2 FQNEAQ (reference sequence). The length of the CDR3 is 18 residues. V was pared by 3 bases and J by 3 bases, with 22 bases between. The chain's CDR3 is CASSLVAQGDPTTDTQYF. The CDR3 nucleotides are TGTGCCAGCAGCTTGGTCGCGCAGGGCGACCCTACGACAGATACGCAGTATTTT.

This clone occurred once. The chain employs TRBV5-4 and TRBJ2-7, with 11 bases identical to TRBD2. The V segment lost 1 base and the J segment 0 bases; nucleotides outside the gene matches: 12. CDR1 is SGHNT and CDR2 is YYREEE in the germline V gene (reference sequence). This CDR3 has 19 residues. Here the CDR3 DNA reads TGTGCCAGCAGCTTGTTCCCCTCGCTAGCGGGGGGCATCTCCTACGAGCAGTACTTC. Protein: CASSLFPSLAGGISYEQYF.

The CDR3 bases are TGTGCCAGCAGCGGATTCCTCCTAGCGGGGGGCACAGATACGCAGTATTTT. Protein product: CASSGFLLAGGTDTQYF. The chain employs TRBV6-2 or TRBV6-3 and TRBJ2-3; 10 positions match TRBD2. This CDR3 contains 17 residues. The germline V gene has CDR1 MNHEY and CDR2 SVGEGT. Trimming removed 6 bases from V and 1 base from J; junction bases left unmatched: 10.

The chain is built from TRBV4-3 and TRBJ1-4; TRBD1 matches 7 bases. J was trimmed by 7 bases and V by 1 base; bases with no gene match: 3. Germline CDR1 is LGHNA and CDR2 is YSLEER. This CDR3 is built from 14 residues. CDR3 coding DNA: TGCGCCAGCAGCCAAGGACAGGGAGGTGAAAAACTGTTTTTT. This translates into CASSQGQGGEKLFF.

The chain uses TRBV24-1 and TRBJ1-1; a possible D gene is TRBD1 (6 bases). CDR1 KGHDR and CDR2 SFDVKD come from the germline V gene. The germline V and J ends were trimmed by 0 bases and 10 bases, with 14 bases remaining between them. This CDR3 region has 14 residues. CDR3 bases: TGTGCCACCAGTGATTTGACGGGGGGGGCCGGAGCTTTCTTT. It encodes CATSDLTGGAGAFF.

Note on this clone: At the DNA level, this CDR3 is encoded by other sequences in the same sample as well. The rearrangement links TRBV2 to TRBJ1-2; possibly TRBD1 for D (5 bases). Between the trimmed V and J ends, which lost 2 bases and 2 bases, there was a span of 9 bases. The V gene's germline CDR1 is SNHLY and CDR2 FYNNEI. The CDR3 totals 14 residues. CDR3 coding DNA: TGTGCCAGCAGTGAAAGGGGTCCCAACTATGGCTACACCTTC. Protein product: CASSERGPNYGYTF. Full variable domain (remainder filled in from reference TRBV2 and TRBJ1-2): EPEVTQTPSHQVTQMGQEVILRCVPISNHLYFYWYRQILGQKVEFLVSFYNNEISEKSEIFDDQFSVERPDGSNFTLKIRSTKLEDSAMYFCASSERGPNYGYTFGSGTRLTVV.

This clone was recorded a few times. This CDR3 is CASSQDWSSGANVLTF. The CDR3 DNA follows: TGTGCCAGCAGCCAAGATTGGAGCTCTGGGGCCAACGTCCTGACTTTC. The J gene is TRBJ2-6, the V gene TRBV3-1 (or the pseudogene TRBV3-2); D is unresolved. The CDR3 has 16 residues. Trimming took 0 bases from V and 0 from J, leaving 6 bases between them. CDR1 is LGHDT and CDR2 is YNNKEL in the germline V gene (reference sequence).

This clone was seen more than once but under ten times. This sequence joins TRBV5-6 and TRBJ2-5, with a weak D call TRBD2 (6 bases). CDR1 is SGHDT and CDR2 is YYEEEE in the germline V gene. Trimming shortened V by 4 bases and J by 1 base, and 11 bases separated the two germline ends. The CDR3 consists of 14 residues. The CDR3 sequence is CASSRSSVQETQYF. The CDR3 region has the DNA TGTGCCAGCAGCCGATCTAGCGTCCAAGAGACCCAGTACTTC.

This chain links TRBV5-1 with TRBJ2-5; a weak D match, TRBD2 (6 bases). V lost 2 bases, J lost 5 bases, and 13 bases lay in between. The length of the CDR3 is 14 residues. From germline, CDR1 is SGHRS and CDR2 YFSETQ. This CDR3 reads CASSFPRDFETQYF. The CDR3 DNA follows: TGCGCCAGCAGCTTCCCTAGGGACTTTGAGACCCAGTACTTC.

This sequence joins TRBV29-1 and TRBJ2-2, with TRBD1 matching over 9 bases. CDR3 length: 17 residues. CDR1 SQVTM and CDR2 ANQGSEA come from the germline V gene. The ends lost 2 bases at V and 4 bases at J; junction bases unmatched: 11. This CDR3 is CSVERAEGTGTTGELFF. CDR3 DNA: TGCAGCGTTGAAAGGGCAGAGGGGACAGGGACCACCGGGGAGCTGTTTTTT.

This sequence joins TRBV29-1 and TRBJ2-7, with TRBD1 identical over 8 bases. J was trimmed by 6 bases and V by 4 bases; bases with no gene match: 8. CDR3 length: 13 residues. CDR1 is SQVTM, CDR2 ANQGSEA, per germline. CDR3 sequence: CSVVSGGFGEQYF. The CDR3 region has the DNA TGCAGCGTTGTTTCAGGGGGCTTCGGCGAGCAGTACTTC.

This clone was seen once. Here the CDR3 DNA reads TGTGCCAGCAGTGAAGCGGGGGAGGACACCTACGAGCAGTACTTC. As protein: CASSEAGEDTYEQYF. The rearrangement uses TRBV2 and TRBJ2-7; D may be TRBD2 (6 bases). Germline assignment: CDR1 SNHLY and CDR2 FYNNEI. The V and J ends lost 0 bases and 2 bases respectively, with 11 bases between them. This CDR3 is 15 amino acids long. The full variable domain, in which reference TRBV2 and TRBJ2-7 provide the parts outside the CDR3, is EPEVTQTPSHQVTQMGQEVILRCVPISNHLYFYWYRQILGQKVEFLVSFYNNEISEKSEIFDDQFSVERPDGSNFTLKIRSTKLEDSAMYFCASSEAGEDTYEQYFGPGTRLTVT.

This clone was picked up a small number of times. The rearrangement links TRBV5-4 to TRBJ2-7, with D hard to call. The germline V gene encodes CDR1 SGHNT and CDR2 YYREEE (reference sequence). V lost 4 bases and J 6 bases, leaving 20 bases between the germline ends. The CDR3 has 15 amino acids. CDR3 nucleotides: TGTGCCAGCAGCGAGACTCAACTCCGGGTCGCCGAGCAGTACTTC. It translates to CASSETQLRVAEQYF.

This clone has a handful of counts. The chain joins TRBV7-8 to TRBJ2-1, with TRBD1 matching over 7 bases. The CDR3 has 16 residues. The V segment lost 5 bases and the J segment 2 bases; nucleotides outside the gene matches: 9. CDR1 and CDR2 (germline): SGHVS, FQNEAQ. This CDR3 is CASSAVMQGAYNEQFF. CDR3 in DNA: TGTGCCAGCAGCGCGGTCATGCAGGGGGCCTACAATGAGCAGTTCTTC.

The chain employs TRBV11-3 and TRBJ2-1; 7 positions agree with TRBD2. There are 16 residues in the CDR3. V lost 1 base and J lost 5; bases outside the gene matches: 8. CDR1 is SGHNT, CDR2 YENEEA, per germline. CDR3 in amino acids: CASSLGGGSFHNEQFF. The CDR3 DNA reads as TGTGCCAGCAGCTTAGGGGGCGGGAGTTTCCACAATGAGCAGTTCTTC.

This rearrangement joins TRBV18 to TRBJ2-3; D remains unclear. Germline CDR1 KGHSH, CDR2 LQKENI. The V end was cut by 0 bases, the J end by 1 base, with 5 bases between. The length of the CDR3 is 14 residues. The CDR3 DNA sequence: TGTGCCAGCTCACCACCGTCGGGCACAGATACGCAGTATTTT. Encoded protein: CASSPPSGTDTQYF.

The chain is built from TRBV4-3 and TRBJ1-1; D not resolved. Trimming removed 0 bases at V and 4 bases at J, with 12 bases between. This CDR3 is built from 15 residues. Germline V gene lookup returns CDR1 LGHNA and CDR2 YSLEER. CDR3 sequence reads: CASSQDFGVGTEAFF. The CDR3 bases are TGCGCCAGCAGCCAAGATTTCGGGGTCGGCACTGAAGCTTTCTTT.

The genes are TRBV27 and TRBJ1-5; a weak D match, TRBD1 (6 bases). The CDR3 is made up of 17 amino acids. V was clipped by 5 bases and J by 1 base, with 18 bases between them. In germline, CDR1 is MNHEY, CDR2 SMNVEV (reference sequence). The CDR3 DNA reads TGTGCCAGCAGTCCAAGACAGGACTCTTGGAGCAATCAGCCCCAGCATTTT. Translating it yields CASSPRQDSWSNQPQHF.